These 27 T cell receptor beta chains were all obtained from the same sample, sequenced in a study of shared clonotypes between healthy human individuals. Using immunoSEQ multiplex PCR, the repertoire was profiled, and TCRdb retains in-frame clones only, with some absent. The table has 600,000 to 750,000 clones, roughly two thirds seen once. Input material: memory CD4+ T cells sorted from blood. The subset is: CD45RA-negative fraction. The receptor source for this set is a woman aged 30 to 39 in good health.

The chain combines TRBV30 with TRBJ1-2; no clear D gene. V was trimmed by 3 bases and J by 8 bases, leaving 16 bases between them. Germline V gene lookup returns CDR1 GTSNPN and CDR2 SVGIG (reference sequence). This CDR3 is built from 13 residues. The CDR3 region has the DNA TGTGCCTGGAGCCCCCAAGGAGTGTACGGCTACACCTTC. It yields the protein CAWSPQGVYGYTF.

This clone was seen more than once but under ten times. The chain uses TRBV6-1 and TRBJ1-5; D is uncertain. The CDR3 loop spans 15 amino acids. Looked up from germline, CDR1 is MNHNS and CDR2 is SASEGT. Trimming took off 7 bases at V and 6 bases at J, with 19 bases between the two ends. CDR3 in DNA: TGTGCCAGCAAGGGTTTGTTTGAGGGAAGTCAGCCCCAGCATTTT. Translation: CASKGLFEGSQPQHF.

This clone was seen a handful of times. Other nucleotide sequences in the sample specify the same CDR3. The rearrangement joins TRBV19 to TRBJ1-5, with 9 positions matching TRBD1. CDR3 size: 16 residues. CDR1 and CDR2 (germline): LNHDA, SQIVND (reference sequence). Trimming took 4 bases from V and 2 from J; bases not matched to a gene: 6. The CDR3: CASSTGQGFGNQPQHF. DNA for the CDR3: TGTGCCAGTAGTACGGGACAGGGTTTCGGCAATCAGCCCCAGCATTTT.

The chain recombines TRBV7-9 with TRBJ2-3, with TRBD2 identical over 7 bases. V shed 5 bases, J shed 10 bases, and the junction held 12 bases outside the gene matches. The V gene's germline CDR1 is SEHNR and CDR2 FQNEAQ (reference sequence). The CDR3 has 14 residues. The DNA of the CDR3 is TGTGCCAGCAGCGGGACTACCCCTACCGCCGCGCAGTATTTT. This encodes CASSGTTPTAAQYF.

The CDR3: CAISEPSGNTIYF. CDR3 DNA: TGTGCCATCAGTGAACCCTCTGGAAACACCATATATTTT. The V and J genes are TRBV10-3 and TRBJ1-3; no definite D call. Trimming stripped 3 bases from V and 0 bases from J, with 3 bases between. CDR1 and CDR2 from the germline V gene are ENHRY and SYGVKD. The CDR3 contains 13 residues.

This clone was counted once. This chain uses TRBV19 with TRBJ1-5; D ambiguous. Trimming took 4 bases from V and 5 from J, leaving 6 bases between them. Germline values: CDR1 LNHDA, CDR2 SQIVND (reference sequence). The CDR3 runs 12 residues. The CDR3 is CASSSQHQPQHF. Written as DNA, the CDR3 is TGTGCCAGTAGTAGCCAACATCAGCCCCAGCATTTT.

The table lists this clone with a count of one. The V and J genes are TRBV19 and TRBJ2-3, with 7 bases lining up with TRBD2. Trimming took 6 bases from V and 1 from J; bases not matched to a gene: 7. CDR3 size: 15 residues. Per germline, CDR1 LNHDA and CDR2 SQIVND (reference sequence). The CDR3 protein is CASSREASGTDTQYF. DNA for the CDR3: TGTGCCAGTAGCCGGGAGGCTAGCGGCACAGATACGCAGTATTTT.

In this sample, this clone turned up many times. This chain links TRBV4-1 with TRBJ2-5; D is unclear. Germline V gene lookup returns CDR1 MGHRA and CDR2 YSYEKL. CDR3 size: 15 residues. Trimming took 1 base from V and 8 from J, leaving 17 bases between them. The CDR3 here is CASSQAPGLPNTQYF. In nucleotides, the CDR3 is TGCGCCAGCAGCCAAGCACCGGGCCTGCCAAACACCCAGTACTTC.

The V gene is TRBV7-9, the J gene TRBJ1-4; D is unresolved. The CDR3 totals 15 residues. V lost 5 bases and J lost 0, with 10 bases in between. Germline V CDR1 and CDR2: SEHNR, FQNEAQ (reference sequence). The CDR3 loop reads CASSDLEATNEKLFF. CDR3 DNA sequence: TGTGCCAGCAGCGATCTCGAAGCAACTAATGAAAAACTGTTTTTT. Supplemented by reference TRBV7-9 and TRBJ1-4, the full variable domain reads DTGVSQNPRHKITKRGQNVTFRCDPISEHNRLYWYRQTLGQGPEFLTYFQNEAQLEKSRLLSDRFSAERPKGSFSTLEIQRTEQGDSAMYLCASSDLEATNEKLFFGSGTQLSVL.

The chain couples TRBV30 to TRBJ2-1, with D tentatively TRBD1 or TRBD2 (5 bases each). CDR1 and CDR2 from the germline V gene are GTSNPN and SVGIG (reference sequence). With 1 base removed from V and 9 bases from J, the gap between germline ends came to 16 bases. This CDR3 comprises 14 residues. CDR3 residues: CAWSGGSLLAEQFF. The DNA for the CDR3 is TGTGCCTGGAGTGGGGGGAGTCTCCTAGCTGAGCAGTTCTTC.

The V call is TRBV2, the J call TRBJ1-4; 9 nucleotides align to TRBD1. The V gene's germline CDR1 is SNHLY and CDR2 FYNNEI. The CDR3 has 16 residues. V was pared by 1 base and J by 5 bases, with 5 bases of the junction left unmatched. The CDR3 here is CASSEGGTGINEKLFF. CDR3 nucleotides: TGTGCCAGCAGTGAAGGGGGGACAGGGATAAATGAAAAACTGTTTTTT.

The chain joins TRBV5-4 to TRBJ1-1; 7 bases are a match to TRBD1. Germline V lookup: CDR1 SGHNT, CDR2 YYREEE (reference sequence). The CDR3 loop spans 13 amino acids. With 3 bases clipped from V and 7 bases from J, the junction kept 6 bases outside the gene matches. In nucleotides, the CDR3 is TGTGCCAGCAGCTCCCAGGGGGAGGATGAAGCTTTCTTT. It encodes CASSSQGEDEAFF.

The chain has TRBV25-1 and TRBJ2-1; D is perhaps TRBD2 (6 bases). CDR1 is MGHDK, CDR2 SYGVNS, per germline. V gave up 3 bases and J gave up 5 bases, with 11 bases separating them. This CDR3 comprises 14 residues. The CDR3 loop is CASSERDGNNEQFF. The CDR3 coding sequence is TGTGCCAGCAGTGAGCGGGACGGGAACAATGAGCAGTTCTTC.

This clone appeared a single time. This chain links TRBV25-1 with TRBJ1-4; 9 nucleotides align to TRBD1. The CDR3 runs 15 residues. CDR1 MGHDK and CDR2 SYGVNS come from the germline V gene. V shed 6 bases, J shed 8 bases, and the junction held 10 bases outside the gene matches. Here the CDR3 DNA reads TGTGCCAGCAGCTATAACAGGGGGCGCGGCGAAAAACTGTTTTTT. Its translation is CASSYNRGRGEKLFF.

The gene calls are TRBV11-2 and TRBJ2-3; 9 nucleotides align to TRBD2. The CDR3 is 15 residues long. Trimming at V came to 1 base and at J to 4 bases, leaving 3 bases not matched to a gene. The germline V gene has CDR1 SGHAT and CDR2 FQNNGV. The CDR3 bases are TGTGCCAGCAGCTTAGTTAGCGGGAGCGCAGATACGCAGTATTTT. It translates to CASSLVSGSADTQYF. Combining the CDR3 with reference TRBV11-2 and TRBJ2-3 gives the whole variable domain EAGVAQSPRYKIIEKRQSVAFWCNPISGHATLYWYQQILGQGPKLLIQFQNNGVVDDSQLPKDRFSAERLKGVDSTLKIQPAKLEDSAVYLCASSLVSGSADTQYFGPGTRLTVL.

In this sample, this clone turned up a few times. CDR3 sequence: CASSPDRGGKRNTIYF. CDR3 nucleotide sequence: TGTGCCAGCAGTCCAGACAGGGGAGGAAAGCGAAACACCATATATTTT. J is TRBJ1-3 and V is TRBV27; TRBD1 matches at 8 bases. The CDR3 is 16 residues long. With V trimmed by 5 bases and J by 5 bases, 11 bases remained unmatched. Germline lookup yields CDR1 MNHEY and CDR2 SMNVEV (reference sequence).

This chain joins TRBV19 and TRBJ2-5; 10 bases are a match to TRBD2. This CDR3 comprises 16 residues. Germline CDR1 and CDR2: LNHDA and SQIVND (reference sequence). J lost 2 bases, V lost 10 bases, and 13 bases had no gene match. As DNA, the CDR3 is TGTGCCACCGCGTCCCAGGTAGCGGGAGGACAAGAGACCCAGTACTTC. Translating gives CATASQVAGGQETQYF.

V and J are TRBV5-8 and TRBJ2-7; 9 nucleotides agree with TRBD1. The ends lost 2 bases at V and 6 bases at J; junction bases unmatched: 9. The CDR3 length is 15 residues. Germline V gene lookup returns CDR1 SGHTS and CDR2 YDEGEE. The CDR3 is CASSFSKTGGIEQYF. The CDR3, as DNA: TGTGCCAGCAGCTTCTCGAAGACAGGGGGTATCGAGCAGTACTTC.

Worth noting for this clone: The same CDR3 arises from other DNA sequences in this sample as well. The chain is built from TRBV7-9 and TRBJ2-6; D is undetermined. Germline lookup yields CDR1 SEHNR and CDR2 FQNEAQ (reference sequence). The CDR3 is 15 amino acids. V was shortened by 2 bases and J by 1 base, with 6 bases between the two germline ends. CDR3 in DNA: TGTGCCAGCAGCTTAATGGGATCTGGGGCCAACGTCCTGACTTTC. Translated: CASSLMGSGANVLTF.

This clone was seen a few times. The gene calls are TRBV7-8 and TRBJ2-7, with D tentatively TRBD1 or TRBD2 (5 bases each). This CDR3 spans 12 amino acids. The V end was cut by 5 bases, the J end by 5 bases, with 10 bases between. The germline V gene has CDR1 SGHVS and CDR2 FQNEAQ. Here the CDR3 reads CASSRRDHEQYF. The CDR3 DNA is TGTGCCAGCAGCCGCAGGGACCACGAGCAGTACTTC.

V usage is TRBV28 and J usage is TRBJ2-7, with D perhaps TRBD2 (5 bases). Trimming took off 6 bases at V and 2 bases at J, with 20 bases between the two ends. The germline V gene encodes CDR1 MDHEN and CDR2 SYDVKM. This CDR3 contains 16 residues. The CDR3 is CASSLNPVEATYEQYF. The CDR3, as DNA: TGTGCCAGCAGCTTAAACCCAGTGGAGGCCACCTACGAGCAGTACTTC.

A word on this clone: It may be a read error: a sequence one base away is much more abundant. The sample has other DNA sequences that encode this CDR3 too. The V call is TRBV6-5, the J call TRBJ1-2; 7 bases fit TRBD1. The CDR3 extends over 13 amino acids. The V gene's germline CDR1 is MNHEY and CDR2 SVGAGI. Germline trimming cut 6 bases from V and 3 bases from J; bases unmatched to any gene: 4. The CDR3 nucleotides read TGTGCCAGCAGCCCTACAGGGGACTATGGCTACACCTTC. Protein sequence: CASSPTGDYGYTF.

J is TRBJ1-5 and V is TRBV28; 7 nucleotides agree with TRBD1. CDR1 and CDR2 (germline): MDHEN, SYDVKM. With V trimmed by 3 bases and J by 1 base, 9 bases remained unmatched. The CDR3 covers 17 residues. CDR3 amino acids: CASSFWGTERSNQPQHF. The CDR3, as DNA: TGTGCCAGCAGTTTTTGGGGGACAGAGCGAAGCAATCAGCCCCAGCATTTT.

J is TRBJ1-1 and V is TRBV7-2; D ambiguous. The CDR3 contains 11 residues. Trimming left V 6 bases short and J 8 bases short, with 10 bases between. CDR1 and CDR2 from the germline V gene are SGHTA and FQGNSA. CDR3 residues: CASRRLSEAFF. CDR3 DNA: TGTGCCAGCAGACGACTATCCGAAGCTTTCTTT.

The gene calls are TRBV28 and TRBJ2-1; D is uncertain. Trimming shortened V by 7 bases and J by 1 base, and 14 bases separated the two germline ends. Germline V gene data show CDR1 as MDHEN and CDR2 as SYDVKM. CDR3 length: 15 amino acids. The CDR3 sequence is CASKNPKGSYNEQFF. The CDR3 region has the DNA TGTGCCAGCAAAAATCCGAAAGGATCCTACAATGAGCAGTTCTTC. Drawing the rest from reference TRBV28 and TRBJ2-1, the complete variable domain is DVKVTQSSRYLVKRTGEKVFLECVQDMDHENMFWYRQDPGLGLRLIYFSYDVKMKEKGDIPEGYSVSREKKERFSLILESASTNQTSMYLCASKNPKGSYNEQFFGPGTRLTVL.

The genes are TRBV18 and TRBJ2-7, with D perhaps TRBD2 (5 bases). CDR3 size: 15 residues. Trimming removed 0 bases at V and 2 bases at J, with 11 bases between. Germline V gives CDR1 KGHSH, CDR2 LQKENI. DNA of the CDR3: TGTGCCAGCTCACCACCGGGCCGAGCGGCCTACGAGCAGTACTTC. Its protein product is CASSPPGRAAYEQYF.

The chain employs TRBV5-1 and TRBJ2-3; TRBD2 aligns across 13 bases. CDR3 length: 14 amino acids. V was clipped by 4 bases and J by 11 bases; unmatched bases: 7. In germline, CDR1 is SGHRS, CDR2 YFSETQ. The CDR3 spells CASSPGTSGIVQYF. The CDR3 coding sequence is TGCGCCAGCAGCCCCGGGACTAGCGGGATTGTGCAGTATTTT.